This is a list of T cell receptor beta chains from one sample in a study of T cells expressing NK-cell markers. TCRdb reanalyzed the 5' RACE reads, giving one entry per CDR3 protein sequence and no DNA. The repertoire table contains about 160,000 distinct CDR3 sequences. Source material: blood T cells: a sorted CD56 or NKG2C T cell subset, CD4+ or CD8+ T cells, or bulk PBMC T cells (not recorded which). All receptors derive from a man between 18 and 69 years old in good health. The CDR3 runs from the conserved cysteine through the conserved F or W.

TRBV7-7	TRBJ1-1	CASSLNGDPNTEAFF
TRBV27	TRBJ2-2	CASSWDGRTGELFF
TRBV20-1	TRBJ1-1	CSARGGLDTEAFF
TRBV9	TRBJ2-5	CASSATGGLSLAQETQYF
TRBV4-1	TRBJ2-5	CASSQDGNGVMTQYF
TRBV7-6	TRBJ2-7	CASSLRDRGYEQYF
TRBV11-2	TRBJ2-5	CASRAGTFGETQYF
TRBV12-3/TRBV12-4	TRBJ1-2	CASTATRADGYTF
TRBV15	TRBJ2-1	CATSRRLAGGLSNEQFF
TRBV5-1	TRBJ1-5	CASSRVRGQPQHF
TRBV11-1	TRBJ1-4	CASSFRTGPQATNEKLFF
TRBV5-1	TRBJ2-7	CASSLRPGLGEQYF
TRBV4-1	TRBJ1-5	CASSQENRNQPQHF
TRBV11-1	TRBJ2-5	CASRDRGGETQYF
TRBV6-5	TRBJ1-2	CASSYSQNYGYTF
TRBV30	TRBJ2-7	CAWSVGTDYEQYF
TRBV9	TRBJ2-7	CASSVGSIGQRETSYEQYF
TRBV5-1	TRBJ2-7	CASSDGTGWTYEQYF
TRBV27	TRBJ2-5	CASSLSGGLLQETQYF
TRBV3-1	TRBJ1-2	CASSQEGQGANYGYTF
TRBV12-3/TRBV12-4	TRBJ1-3	CASRMGSGNTIYF
TRBV5-1	TRBJ2-7	CASSDTDTYEQYF
TRBV11-3	TRBJ1-1	CASSSPRRLLDTEAFF
TRBV4-2	TRBJ1-5	CASSQEPETGVLPQHF
TRBV7-7	TRBJ2-1	CASSPLGVEQFF
TRBV6-5	TRBJ1-1	CASSYEGANTEAFF
TRBV25-1	TRBJ1-2	CASSGGIYGYTF
TRBV4-1	TRBJ2-3	CASSQDRGDTQYF
TRBV19	TRBJ2-7	CASSHIYEQYF
TRBV7-3	TRBJ2-7	CASSTGVSYEQYF
TRBV3-1	TRBJ2-5	CASSFRLVGETQYF
TRBV27	TRBJ1-5	CASSIGQGGQPQHF
TRBV19	TRBJ1-1	CASSISATGLTEAFF
TRBV14	TRBJ1-6	CASSPTLNSPLHF